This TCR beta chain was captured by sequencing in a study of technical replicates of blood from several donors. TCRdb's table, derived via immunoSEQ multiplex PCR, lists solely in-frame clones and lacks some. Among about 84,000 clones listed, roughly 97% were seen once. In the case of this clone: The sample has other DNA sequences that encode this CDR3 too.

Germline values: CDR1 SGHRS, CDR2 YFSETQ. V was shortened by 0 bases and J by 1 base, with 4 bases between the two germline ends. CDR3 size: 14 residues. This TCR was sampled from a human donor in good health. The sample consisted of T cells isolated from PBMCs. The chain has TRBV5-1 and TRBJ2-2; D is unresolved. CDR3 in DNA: TGCGCCAGCAGCTTGGGAGGGAACACCGGGGAGCTGTTTTTT. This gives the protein CASSLGGNTGELFF.